This T cell receptor (beta chain) originates from a study of T cell changes during pregnancy in multiple sclerosis. This clone was detected a few times. Profiling relied on immunoSEQ multiplex PCR, and the TCRdb table lists in-frame clones only, not all of them. The sample has tens of thousands of clones, approximately 94% seen once. The specimen was CD4+ T cells from peripheral blood mononuclear cells, collected in the second trimester of pregnancy. The receptor comes from a female donor with multiple sclerosis, enrolled in a pregnancy study.

The CDR3: CAIAGQGTVTEAFF. In DNA, the CDR3 is TGTGCCATCGCGGGACAGGGTACTGTCACTGAAGCTTTCTTT. This chain uses TRBV10-3 with TRBJ1-1, with 9 bases aligning to TRBD1. From germline, CDR1 is ENHRY and CDR2 SYGVKD. V lost 8 bases, J lost 4 bases, and 8 bases stayed unmatched. This CDR3 comprises 14 residues.